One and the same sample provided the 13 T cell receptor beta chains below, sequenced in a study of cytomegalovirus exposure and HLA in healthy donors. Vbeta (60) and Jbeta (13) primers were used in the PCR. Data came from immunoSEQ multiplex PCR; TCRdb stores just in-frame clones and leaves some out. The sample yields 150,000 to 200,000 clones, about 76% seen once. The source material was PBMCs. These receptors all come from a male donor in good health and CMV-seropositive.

The CDR3: CASSQSLGHEGPQHF. The DNA of the CDR3 is TGTGCCAGCAGCCAAAGTTTGGGACACGAGGGGCCCCAGCATTTT. The V and J genes are TRBV4-2 and TRBJ1-5; a possible D gene is TRBD1 (6 bases). Deletions cut 2 bases from V and 9 bases from J, with 17 bases between. This CDR3 is built from 15 residues. Germline V gene lookup returns CDR1 LGHNA and CDR2 YNFKEQ.

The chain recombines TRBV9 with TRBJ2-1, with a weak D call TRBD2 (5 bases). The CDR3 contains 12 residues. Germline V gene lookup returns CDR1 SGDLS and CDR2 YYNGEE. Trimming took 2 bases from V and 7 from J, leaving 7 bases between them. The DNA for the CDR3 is TGTGCCAGCAGCGTGTCGGGGAATGAGCAGTTCTTC. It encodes CASSVSGNEQFF.

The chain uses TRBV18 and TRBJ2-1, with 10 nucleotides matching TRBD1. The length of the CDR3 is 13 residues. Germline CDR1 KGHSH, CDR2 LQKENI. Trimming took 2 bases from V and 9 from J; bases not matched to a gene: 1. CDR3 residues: CASSPRDRGEQFF. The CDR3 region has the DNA TGTGCCAGCTCACCAAGGGACAGGGGTGAGCAGTTCTTC.

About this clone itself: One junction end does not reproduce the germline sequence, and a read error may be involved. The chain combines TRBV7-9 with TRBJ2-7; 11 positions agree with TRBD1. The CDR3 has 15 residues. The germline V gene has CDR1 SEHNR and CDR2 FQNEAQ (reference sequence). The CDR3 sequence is CSSSGTGTGGYEQYF. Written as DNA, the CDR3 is TGTTCCAGCAGCGGAACCGGGACAGGGGGCTACGAGCAGTACTTC.

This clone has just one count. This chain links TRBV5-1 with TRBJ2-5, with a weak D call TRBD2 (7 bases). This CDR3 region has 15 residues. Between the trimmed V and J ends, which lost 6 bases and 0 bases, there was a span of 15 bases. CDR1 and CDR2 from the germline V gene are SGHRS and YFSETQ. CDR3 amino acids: CASTRTGGHQETQYF. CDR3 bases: TGCGCCAGCACTAGGACCGGGGGGCACCAAGAGACCCAGTACTTC.

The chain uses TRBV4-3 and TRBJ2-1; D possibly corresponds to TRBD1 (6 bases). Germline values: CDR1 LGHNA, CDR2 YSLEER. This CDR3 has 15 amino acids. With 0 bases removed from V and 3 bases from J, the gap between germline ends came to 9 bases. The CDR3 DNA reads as TGCGCCAGCAGCCAAGAGGGGGCTGGCTACAATGAGCAGTTCTTC. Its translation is CASSQEGAGYNEQFF.

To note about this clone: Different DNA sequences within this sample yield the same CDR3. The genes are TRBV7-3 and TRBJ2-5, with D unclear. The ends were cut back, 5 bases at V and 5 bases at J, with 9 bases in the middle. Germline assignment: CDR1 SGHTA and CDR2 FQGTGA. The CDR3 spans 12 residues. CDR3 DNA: TGTGCCAGCAGCCCTACGGGTGAGACCCAGTACTTC. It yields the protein CASSPTGETQYF.

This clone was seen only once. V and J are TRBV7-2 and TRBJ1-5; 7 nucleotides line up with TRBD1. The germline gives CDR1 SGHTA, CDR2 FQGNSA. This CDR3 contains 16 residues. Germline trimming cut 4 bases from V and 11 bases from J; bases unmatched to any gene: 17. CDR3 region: CASSSEGGGGNVAQHF. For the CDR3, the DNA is TGTGCCAGCAGCTCCGAAGGAGGGGGCGGCAATGTAGCCCAGCATTTT. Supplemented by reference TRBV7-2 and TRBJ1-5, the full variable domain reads GAGVSQSPSNKVTEKGKDVELRCDPISGHTALYWYRQSLGQGLEFLIYFQGNSAPDKSGLPSDRFSAERTGGSVSTLTIQRTQQEDSAVYLCASSSEGGGGNVAQHFGDGTRLSIL.

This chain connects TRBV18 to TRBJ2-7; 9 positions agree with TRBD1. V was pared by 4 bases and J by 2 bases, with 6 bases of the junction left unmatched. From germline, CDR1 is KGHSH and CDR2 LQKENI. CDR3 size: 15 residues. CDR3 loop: CASSLSGQGTYEQYF. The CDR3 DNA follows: TGTGCCAGCTCACTCTCGGGACAGGGAACCTACGAGCAGTACTTC.

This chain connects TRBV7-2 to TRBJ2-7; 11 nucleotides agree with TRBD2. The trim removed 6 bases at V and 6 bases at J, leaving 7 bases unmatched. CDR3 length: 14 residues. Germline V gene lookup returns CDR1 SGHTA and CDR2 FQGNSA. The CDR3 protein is CASRSTSGVSEQYF. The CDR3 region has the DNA TGTGCCAGCAGATCGACTAGCGGGGTTTCCGAGCAGTACTTC.

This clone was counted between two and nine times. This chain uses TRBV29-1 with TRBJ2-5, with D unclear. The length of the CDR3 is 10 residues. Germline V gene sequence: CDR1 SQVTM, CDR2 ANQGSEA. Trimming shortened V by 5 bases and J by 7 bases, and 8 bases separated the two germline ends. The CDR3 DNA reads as TGCAGCGTTCTAGGTCGGACCCAGTACTTC. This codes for CSVLGRTQYF.

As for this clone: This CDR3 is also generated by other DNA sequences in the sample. CDR3 in amino acids: CASSRGAGGNEQFF. In DNA form, the CDR3 reads TGTGCCAGCAGCCGGGGCGCGGGGGGCAATGAGCAGTTCTTC. The rearrangement joins TRBV6-5 to TRBJ2-1, with 8 bases lining up with TRBD2. The V segment lost 6 bases and the J segment 6 bases; nucleotides outside the gene matches: 7. This CDR3 has 14 amino acids. Germline V gives CDR1 MNHEY, CDR2 SVGAGI.

The CDR3 region has the DNA TGTGCCACCGGACGGGAGAACACTGAAGCTTTCTTT. Translating gives CATGRENTEAFF. J is TRBJ1-1 and V is TRBV19; D call uncertain. The ends were cut back, 10 bases at V and 1 base at J, with 10 bases in the middle. Germline-derived CDR1 and CDR2 are LNHDA and SQIVND (reference sequence). The CDR3 extends over 12 amino acids.